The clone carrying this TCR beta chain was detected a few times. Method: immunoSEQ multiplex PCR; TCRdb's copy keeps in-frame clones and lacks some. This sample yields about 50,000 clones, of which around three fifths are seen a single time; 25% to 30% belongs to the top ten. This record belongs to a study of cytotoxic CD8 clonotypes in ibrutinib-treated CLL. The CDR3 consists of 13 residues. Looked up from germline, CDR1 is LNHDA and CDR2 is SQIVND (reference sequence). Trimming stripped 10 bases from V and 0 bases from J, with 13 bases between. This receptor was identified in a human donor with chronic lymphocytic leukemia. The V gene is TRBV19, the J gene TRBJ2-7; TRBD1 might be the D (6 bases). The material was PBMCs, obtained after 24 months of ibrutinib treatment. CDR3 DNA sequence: TGTGCCACAGGGCCAGGGGTCTCCTACGAGCAGTACTTC. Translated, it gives CATGPGVSYEQYF.